This T cell receptor beta chain was sequenced for a study of blood T cell repertoires in COVID-19. About the research overall: Acute and convalescent COVID-19 specimens originated in the United States, Italy and Spain. The cDNA or gDNA used as material had been derived from T cells, B-cell-depleted T cells, or PBMCs.

Germline V gives CDR1 SGHKS, CDR2 YYEKEE (reference sequence). V lost 4 bases to trimming and J lost 2 bases, with 15 bases between them. This CDR3 has 15 amino acids. As handled by the study authors: Estimation of nucleated cell counts was performed using reference gene primer amplification. The protocol was immunoSEQ multiplex PCR, while the TCRdb copy is restricted to in-frame clones and leaves out a portion. D and trimming were read from the DNA, whereas the V and J calls and clone size are those reported in that table. The table shows 75,000 to 100,000 clones, with roughly 71% occurring only once.

This sequence originates from an elderly woman with acute or convalescent COVID-19. The chain links TRBV5-5 to TRBJ1-2; D is possibly TRBD1 (5 bases). Sequencing was performed on peripheral blood. The CDR3 spells CASSRPGGINYGYTF. CDR3 bases: TGTGCCAGCAGCCGTCCGGGGGGGATCAACTATGGCTACACCTTC.